The 25 T cell receptor beta chains below come from one sample, sequenced in a study of blood T cell repertoires in COVID-19 (dated by TCRdb to 2020 to 2021). Libraries were prepared through the immunoSEQ multiplex PCR assay. Held by TCRdb, this immuneACCESS table contains in-frame sequences only and omits some clones. Under half of the omission traces to an unresolved V gene where checked; the cause of the rest is unknown. Present in this sample are about 100,000 clones, approximately 83% of which were seen just once. The ten biggest clones cover approximately 2.6% of the sample. The sequenced material came from PBMCs or T cells enriched from blood (not recorded which). These receptors were obtained from a woman aged 45-65 years who had recovered from COVID-19.

The chain links TRBV28 to TRBJ1-2; the D gene is possibly TRBD1 (6 bases). Trimming took 5 bases from V and 7 from J, leaving 14 bases between them. The CDR3 length is 13 residues. The V gene's germline CDR1 is MDHEN and CDR2 SYDVKM. DNA of the CDR3: TGTGCCAGCAGTCCCTCACAGGGCGGTGGCTACACCTTC. Protein product: CASSPSQGGGYTF.

The chain links TRBV4-1 to TRBJ2-3; D gene ambiguous. Germline V gene lookup returns CDR1 MGHRA and CDR2 YSYEKL. V lost 1 base and J 3 bases, leaving 5 bases between the germline ends. The CDR3 spans 13 residues. The CDR3: CASSQALTDTQYF. The DNA of the CDR3 is TGCGCCAGCAGCCAAGCTCTTACAGATACGCAGTATTTT.

This clone was observed a single time. The rearrangement joins TRBV5-4 to TRBJ2-1; 10 bases align to TRBD2. J was trimmed by 9 bases and V by 0 bases; bases with no gene match: 9. The CDR3 loop spans 16 amino acids. Per germline, CDR1 SGHNT and CDR2 YYREEE (reference sequence). The CDR3 loop is CASSLDPGLAIGEQFF. The CDR3 coding sequence is TGTGCCAGCAGCTTGGACCCGGGACTAGCGATCGGTGAGCAGTTCTTC.

This rearrangement joins TRBV3-1 (or the pseudogene TRBV3-2) to TRBJ2-5, with 7 bases fitting TRBD2. Germline loops: CDR1 LGHDT, CDR2 YNNKEL (reference sequence). This CDR3 comprises 14 residues. V was pared by 4 bases and J by 1 base, with 3 bases of the junction left unmatched. CDR3 DNA sequence: TGTGCCAGCAGCCGGGAGGGACCCCAAGAGACCCAGTACTTC. Translating it yields CASSREGPQETQYF.

The genes are TRBV3-1 (or the pseudogene TRBV3-2) and TRBJ1-1; tentatively, D is TRBD1 (5 bases). There are 13 residues in the CDR3. V was clipped by 4 bases and J by 1 base, with 7 bases between them. The V gene's germline CDR1 is LGHDT and CDR2 YNNKEL (reference sequence). The DNA of the CDR3 is TGTGCCAGCAGCCTCCAGGGGAACACTGAAGCTTTCTTT. Its translation: CASSLQGNTEAFF.

The chain couples TRBV15 to TRBJ1-1; tentatively, D is TRBD1 (5 bases). Germline CDR1 is LNHNV and CDR2 is YYDKDF (reference sequence). The CDR3 has 13 amino acids. Trimming pared 3 bases from V and 3 bases from J, leaving 8 bases between. In DNA, the CDR3 is TGTGCCACCAGCAGGGGGGGAGACACTGAAGCTTTCTTT. This gives the protein CATSRGGDTEAFF. Combining the CDR3 with reference TRBV15 and TRBJ1-1 gives the whole variable domain DAMVIQNPRYQVTQFGKPVTLSCSQTLNHNVMYWYQQKSSQAPKLLFHYYDKDFNNEADTPDNFQSRRPNTSFCFLDIRSPGLGDTAMYLCATSRGGDTEAFFGQGTRLTVV.

The rearrangement uses TRBV4-1 and TRBJ1-3; 7 bases align to TRBD1. The CDR3 runs to 17 residues. CDR1 is MGHRA and CDR2 is YSYEKL in the germline V gene. J gave up 0 bases and V 1 base, and 6 bases lay outside the gene matches. The CDR3 reads CASSQADRLVSGNTIYF. CDR3 bases: TGCGCCAGCAGCCAAGCGGACAGGTTGGTCTCTGGAAACACCATATATTTT.

This clone was found a few times. This chain links TRBV20-1 with TRBJ1-5, with D possibly TRBD1 on 5 matching bases. Between the trimmed V and J ends, which lost 3 bases and 5 bases, there was a span of 20 bases. The CDR3 runs to 16 residues. Germline-derived CDR1 and CDR2 are DFQATT and SNEGSKA (reference sequence). This CDR3 is CSASAGQGLWDQPQHF. CDR3 nucleotide sequence: TGCAGTGCTAGTGCGGGTCAGGGCCTATGGGATCAGCCCCAGCATTTT.

The chain recombines TRBV28 with TRBJ1-4, with 8 nucleotides matching TRBD1. Germline-derived CDR1 and CDR2 are MDHEN and SYDVKM. The CDR3 length is 12 residues. V shed 4 bases, J shed 12 bases, and the junction held 4 bases outside the gene matches. CDR3 sequence reads: CASSSRTGQLFF. The CDR3 DNA follows: TGTGCCAGCAGTTCCCGGACAGGGCAACTGTTTTTT.

V is TRBV27 and J is TRBJ2-1, with 8 bases aligning to TRBD2. Trimming cost V 7 bases and J 3 bases; bases outside gene matches: 11. The CDR3 consists of 16 residues. Germline V lookup: CDR1 MNHEY, CDR2 SMNVEV (reference sequence). The CDR3 DNA reads TGTGCCAGCACCGGGACTAGTCTAAATCTCTACAATGAGCAGTTCTTC. Translated, it gives CASTGTSLNLYNEQFF.

The CDR3 region is CASRGASRGGETQYF. In nucleotides, the CDR3 is TGTGCCAGTAGGGGGGCCTCCAGGGGCGGCGAGACCCAGTACTTC. The chain recombines TRBV19 with TRBJ2-5; TRBD1 might be the D (6 bases). Germline CDR1 reads LNHDA; CDR2 reads SQIVND (reference sequence). Trimming left V 6 bases short and J 5 bases short, with 19 bases between. This CDR3 region has 15 residues. The entire variable domain, with the rest obtained from reference TRBV19 and TRBJ2-5, is as follows: DGGITQSPKYLFRKEGQNVTLSCEQNLNHDAMYWYRQDPGQGLRLIYYSQIVNDFQKGDIAEGYSVSREKKESFPLTVTSAQKNPTAFYLCASRGASRGGETQYFGPGTRLLVL.

The V gene is TRBV30, the J gene TRBJ1-3; D is undetermined. The germline V and J ends were trimmed by 3 bases and 4 bases, with 10 bases remaining between them. Germline CDR1 is GTSNPN and CDR2 is SVGIG (reference sequence). The CDR3 loop spans 13 amino acids. Here the CDR3 DNA reads TGTGCCTGGAGCCGGGATGTAGGAAACACCATATATTTT. Its protein product is CAWSRDVGNTIYF.

In DNA form, the CDR3 reads TGTGCCAGCAGCCCGACTGGTAGCGGATACACAGATACGCAGTATTTT. Encoded protein: CASSPTGSGYTDTQYF. This chain uses TRBV7-9 with TRBJ2-3, with a weak D call TRBD2 (6 bases). The V end was cut by 5 bases, the J end by 2 bases, with 17 bases between. CDR1 and CDR2 (germline): SEHNR, FQNEAQ (reference sequence). This CDR3 spans 16 amino acids.

The CDR3 protein is CASSVQGRESEKLFF. CDR3 coding DNA: TGTGCCAGCAGTGTCCAGGGCAGGGAAAGTGAAAAACTGTTTTTT. The chain couples TRBV2 to TRBJ1-4, with a tentative D call TRBD1 (5 bases). The CDR3 is made up of 15 amino acids. Trimming pared 4 bases from V and 7 bases from J, leaving 16 bases between. In germline, CDR1 is SNHLY, CDR2 FYNNEI.

CDR3 DNA sequence: TGTGCCAGCAGTTTCGTGACTAGCAGTGAGACCCAGTACTTC. Translating it yields CASSFVTSSETQYF. This chain uses TRBV27 with TRBJ2-5, with 7 positions matching TRBD2. The CDR3 runs to 14 residues. Germline CDR1 reads MNHEY; CDR2 reads SMNVEV (reference sequence). J lost 5 bases, V lost 3 bases, and 6 bases had no gene match.

V and J are TRBV18 and TRBJ1-2; D remains ambiguous. The CDR3 spans 14 residues. Trimming took off 3 bases at V and 2 bases at J, with 10 bases between the two ends. Germline CDR1 reads KGHSH; CDR2 reads LQKENI. CDR3 bases: TGTGCCAGCTCACCGGCCGCGGGGAACTATGGCTACACCTTC. This codes for CASSPAAGNYGYTF.

The chain has TRBV28 and TRBJ2-1, with 9 positions matching TRBD1. V shed 6 bases, J shed 2 bases, and the junction held 5 bases outside the gene matches. Per the germline V gene, CDR1 is MDHEN and CDR2 is SYDVKM. The CDR3 has 15 amino acids. CDR3 sequence (DNA): TGTGCCAGCAGAGAACAGGGGGCTACCTACAATGAGCAGTTCTTC. Its translation: CASREQGATYNEQFF.

The chain joins TRBV19 to TRBJ2-3; TRBD2 is a possible D gene (6 bases). V was cut by 2 bases and J by 3 bases, with 18 bases left in between. This CDR3 comprises 17 residues. Germline loops: CDR1 LNHDA, CDR2 SQIVND (reference sequence). This CDR3 reads CASSISGWSAGTDTQYF. Here the CDR3 DNA reads TGTGCCAGTAGTATAAGTGGGTGGTCCGCGGGGACAGATACGCAGTATTTT.

The chain is built from TRBV11-1 and TRBJ1-1; D perhaps matches TRBD1 (5 bases). This CDR3 is built from 15 residues. Looked up from germline, CDR1 is SGHAT and CDR2 is FQDESV (reference sequence). V was clipped by 8 bases and J by 1 base, with 17 bases between them. The CDR3 region is CASQLNRDRNTEAFF. For the CDR3, the DNA is TGTGCCAGCCAGCTTAATCGCGACAGGAACACTGAAGCTTTCTTT. Combining the CDR3 with reference TRBV11-1 and TRBJ1-1 gives the whole variable domain EAEVAQSPRYKITEKSQAVAFWCDPISGHATLYWYRQILGQGPELLVQFQDESVVDDSQLPKDRFSAERLKGVDSTLKIQPAELGDSAMYLCASQLNRDRNTEAFFGQGTRLTVV.

The rearrangement uses TRBV7-2 and TRBJ2-7; no reliable D call. In germline, CDR1 is SGHTA, CDR2 FQGNSA. V was cut by 8 bases and J by 1 base, with 15 bases left in between. This CDR3 contains 14 residues. As DNA, the CDR3 is TGTGCCAGCTCCTCCCTACTCCTATCCTACGAGCAGTACTTC. It encodes CASSSLLLSYEQYF.

This chain joins TRBV28 and TRBJ1-5, with unresolved D. The germline V gene has CDR1 MDHEN and CDR2 SYDVKM. CDR3 size: 15 residues. The V and J ends lost 4 bases and 0 bases respectively, with 10 bases between them. The CDR3 DNA follows: TGTGCCAGCAGTTCACGAGAGTATAGCAATCAGCCCCAGCATTTT. Its translation is CASSSREYSNQPQHF.

This sequence joins TRBV9 and TRBJ2-1, with TRBD2 matching over 8 bases. CDR1 and CDR2 from the germline V gene are SGDLS and YYNGEE. The CDR3 extends over 15 amino acids. Germline trimming cut 4 bases from V and 2 bases from J; bases unmatched to any gene: 5. This CDR3 reads CASSPSGGPYNEQFF. For the CDR3, the DNA is TGTGCCAGCAGCCCGAGCGGGGGTCCCTACAATGAGCAGTTCTTC.

This clone occurred once. J is TRBJ2-7 and V is TRBV6-5; TRBD2 aligns across 10 bases. After removal of 6 bases from V and 0 bases from J, the junction contained 5 bases not matched to a gene. The CDR3 loop spans 15 amino acids. Looked up from germline, CDR1 is MNHEY and CDR2 is SVGAGI. The CDR3 DNA is TGTGCCAGCAGGACTAGCGGGTCGAGCTCCTACGAGCAGTACTTC. This translates into CASRTSGSSSYEQYF.

V is TRBV11-2 and J is TRBJ2-1; D gene ambiguous. Germline CDR1 reads SGHAT; CDR2 reads FQNNGV. V gave up 5 bases and J gave up 1 base, with 21 bases separating them. This CDR3 has 18 amino acids. CDR3: CASSNSRSQTGSYNEQFF. The CDR3, as DNA: TGTGCCAGCAGCAACTCACGGTCTCAAACCGGGTCCTACAATGAGCAGTTCTTC. Filled out from reference TRBV11-2 and TRBJ2-1, the complete variable domain reads EAGVAQSPRYKIIEKRQSVAFWCNPISGHATLYWYQQILGQGPKLLIQFQNNGVVDDSQLPKDRFSAERLKGVDSTLKIQPAKLEDSAVYLCASSNSRSQTGSYNEQFFGPGTRLTVL.

This clone was observed a few times. This chain joins TRBV12-3 or TRBV12-4 and TRBJ1-5; D ambiguous. CDR3 length: 12 residues. V lost 3 bases and J lost 10, with 10 bases in between. The CDR3 protein is CASSFERSPQHF. DNA for the CDR3: TGTGCCAGCAGTTTTGAGAGATCCCCCCAGCATTTT.